This record covers a single T cell receptor (beta chain). The antigen is unknown. This sample's treatment: roughly ten-day PBMC culture with coronavirus spike peptide pools or control peptides (ViraFEST assay). This record comes from a study of vaccination and CD4 T cells after COVID-19. Study results and limitations: The study found median SARS-CoV-2-reactive clonotypes rising from roughly 19 to 38, not significantly.

The germline V gene has CDR1 LNHDA and CDR2 SQIVND (reference sequence). The CDR3 contains 18 residues. Trimming cost V 0 bases and J 0 bases; bases outside gene matches: 8. Sequencing of DNA taken from cultured CD4+ T cells relied on the Oncomine TCR Beta short-read assay. TCRdb analysed the PCR reads with MiXCR anew, one entry per CDR3 protein. The sample gives around 10,000 distinct CDR3 sequences, more than 55% of which show up once; 21% is in the top ten. This chain uses TRBV19 with TRBJ2-7, with 10 bases aligning to TRBD2. The sequence was collected from a human donor who had recovered from COVID-19. Sequenced sample: CD4+ T cells from blood, cultured in vitro. CDR3 DNA: TGTGCCAGTAGTATAGAAGTCGGAAGGACTAGCGGCTCCTACGAGCAGTACTTC. This codes for CASSIEVGRTSGSYEQYF.